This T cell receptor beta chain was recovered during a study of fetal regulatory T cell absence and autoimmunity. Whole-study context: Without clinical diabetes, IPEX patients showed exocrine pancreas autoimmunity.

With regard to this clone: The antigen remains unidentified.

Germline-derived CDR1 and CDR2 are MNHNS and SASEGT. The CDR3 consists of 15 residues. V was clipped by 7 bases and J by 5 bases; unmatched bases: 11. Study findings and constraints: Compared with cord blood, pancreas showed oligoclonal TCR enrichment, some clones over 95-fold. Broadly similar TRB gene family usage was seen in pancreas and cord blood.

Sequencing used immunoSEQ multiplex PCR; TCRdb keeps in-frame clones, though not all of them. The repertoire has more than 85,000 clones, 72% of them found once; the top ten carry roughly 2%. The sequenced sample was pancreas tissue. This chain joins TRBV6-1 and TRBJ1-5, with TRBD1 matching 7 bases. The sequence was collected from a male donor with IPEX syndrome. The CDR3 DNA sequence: TGTGCCAGCAAAGGGTCGGGACAGTTCTATCAGCCCCAGCATTTT. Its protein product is CASKGSGQFYQPQHF.